Listed below are T cell receptor beta chains from one sample, sequenced in a study of blood T cell repertoires in COVID-19. Clones were sequenced by immunoSEQ multiplex PCR, and TCRdb holds only the in-frame ones, with some missing. The sample holds 100,000 to 150,000 clones, nearly 90% seen once. The specimen sequenced was peripheral blood. These receptors were collected from a woman of 80 years or more with acute or convalescent COVID-19. The CDR3 runs from the conserved cysteine through the conserved F or W. Fields, in order: CDR3 DNA, CDR3 protein, D gene, J gene, clone size, V gene. A D gene is named only where the DNA matches it firmly. Part of the rows lack a size; the others show once, few, many or a class for expanded clones.

cdr3_nt: TGTGCCAGTAACTACAGGACGAACACCGGGGAGCTGTTTTTT
cdr3_aa: CASNYRTNTGELFF
d_call: NA
j_call: TRBJ2-2
clone_size: NA
v_call: TRBV19

cdr3_nt: TGTGCCAGCAGCTTGGTTGGGGGCGTCCAAGAGACCCAGTACTTC
cdr3_aa: CASSLVGGVQETQYF
d_call: NA
j_call: TRBJ2-5
clone_size: NA
v_call: TRBV5-4

cdr3_nt: TGTGCCAGCATCCAGACAGGGGCAGCTGAAGCTTTCTTT
cdr3_aa: CASIQTGAAEAFF
d_call: TRBD1
j_call: TRBJ1-1
clone_size: NA
v_call: TRBV12-3/TRBV12-4

cdr3_nt: TGTGCCAGCAGACTGGACAGTGGCCACGAGCAGTACTTC
cdr3_aa: CASRLDSGHEQYF
d_call: NA
j_call: TRBJ2-7
clone_size: NA
v_call: TRBV12-3/TRBV12-4

cdr3_nt: TGTGCCAGCAGTTCCGGGACAGGGTGGAAGAGCTATGGCTACACCTTC
cdr3_aa: CASSSGTGWKSYGYTF
d_call: TRBD1
j_call: TRBJ1-2
clone_size: NA
v_call: TRBV6-5

cdr3_nt: TGCGCCAGCAGCAGGGGGGACAGGCGTCAAGAGACCCAGTACTTC
cdr3_aa: CASSRGDRRQETQYF
d_call: TRBD1
j_call: TRBJ2-5
clone_size: NA
v_call: TRBV5-1

cdr3_nt: TGTGCCACCAGTGATTCGGGGGACGGCTACACCTTC
cdr3_aa: CATSDSGDGYTF
d_call: NA
j_call: TRBJ1-2
clone_size: few
v_call: TRBV24-1

cdr3_nt: TGTGCCAGTAGGCAAACAGACACGTTTTCATATAGCAATCAGCCCCAGCATTTT
cdr3_aa: CASRQTDTFSYSNQPQHF
d_call: NA
j_call: TRBJ1-5
clone_size: NA
v_call: TRBV19

cdr3_nt: TGTGCCAGCTCACCTAGGGACAGCTCCTACGAGCAGTACTTC
cdr3_aa: CASSPRDSSYEQYF
d_call: TRBD1
j_call: TRBJ2-7
clone_size: NA
v_call: TRBV18

cdr3_nt: TGTGCCAGCAGCTTGCAACAGTTAGGCGAGCAGTACTTC
cdr3_aa: CASSLQQLGEQYF
d_call: NA
j_call: TRBJ2-7
clone_size: NA
v_call: TRBV5-4

cdr3_nt: TGTGCCAGCACCAAGTCAGGCAGATACGAGCAGTACTTC
cdr3_aa: CASTKSGRYEQYF
d_call: NA
j_call: TRBJ2-7
clone_size: few
v_call: TRBV11-2

cdr3_nt: TGCGCCAGCAGGCCTCCAGGGACTGCTGGGGCCAACGTCCTGACTTTC
cdr3_aa: CASRPPGTAGANVLTF
d_call: NA
j_call: TRBJ2-6
clone_size: NA
v_call: TRBV5-1

cdr3_nt: TGCGCCAGCAGCTTGGTTGCGGGAGGGAACAATGAGCAGTTCTTC
cdr3_aa: CASSLVAGGNNEQFF
d_call: TRBD2
j_call: TRBJ2-1
clone_size: NA
v_call: TRBV5-1

cdr3_nt: TGTGGGACAGGGCCAGGTCAGCCCCAGCATTTT
cdr3_aa: CGTGPGQPQHF
d_call: TRBD1
j_call: TRBJ1-5
clone_size: few
v_call: TRBV28

cdr3_nt: TGTGCCACCAGCAGAGATTATAATGAAAAACTGTTTTTT
cdr3_aa: CATSRDYNEKLFF
d_call: NA
j_call: TRBJ1-4
clone_size: NA
v_call: TRBV15

cdr3_nt: TGTGCCAGCAGCCAAGTATTCATAGGACTAGCGGGAGAGGTGCAGTACTTC
cdr3_aa: CASSQVFIGLAGEVQYF
d_call: TRBD2
j_call: TRBJ2-7
clone_size: NA
v_call: TRBV3-1/TRBV3-2

cdr3_nt: TGTGCCAGCAGCTTAATGCTAGCGGGGGCCAACACAGATACGCAGTATTTT
cdr3_aa: CASSLMLAGANTDTQYF
d_call: TRBD2
j_call: TRBJ2-3
clone_size: NA
v_call: TRBV7-2

cdr3_nt: TGTGCCAGCAGCTTAGAGGGGGGGCGTGAGACCCAGTACTTC
cdr3_aa: CASSLEGGRETQYF
d_call: NA
j_call: TRBJ2-5
clone_size: NA
v_call: TRBV7-9

cdr3_nt: TGCGCCAGCAGCTTGTCACAAGAATACCATGGCTACACCTTC
cdr3_aa: CASSLSQEYHGYTF
d_call: NA
j_call: TRBJ1-2
clone_size: NA
v_call: TRBV5-1

cdr3_nt: TGCGCCAGCAGCCCTGGACTAAGTAGTGAGACCCAGTACTTC
cdr3_aa: CASSPGLSSETQYF
d_call: NA
j_call: TRBJ2-5
clone_size: NA
v_call: TRBV5-1

cdr3_nt: TGTGCCAGCAGGCTAGGCGGGTACGAGCAGTACTTC
cdr3_aa: CASRLGGYEQYF
d_call: NA
j_call: TRBJ2-7
clone_size: NA
v_call: TRBV11-2

cdr3_nt: TGTGCCAGCAGCTCCTCTTGGACTATTCATGAGCAGTTCTTC
cdr3_aa: CASSSSWTIHEQFF
d_call: NA
j_call: TRBJ2-1
clone_size: NA
v_call: TRBV5-5

cdr3_nt: TGTGCCAGCAGCTTGGTCCAGGGTAGCAATCAGCCCCAGCATTTT
cdr3_aa: CASSLVQGSNQPQHF
d_call: NA
j_call: TRBJ1-5
clone_size: NA
v_call: TRBV5-6

cdr3_nt: TGTGCCAGCAGTTATCAGCGGGGGAGCTCCTACGAGCAGTACTTC
cdr3_aa: CASSYQRGSSYEQYF
d_call: TRBD2
j_call: TRBJ2-7
clone_size: NA
v_call: TRBV27

cdr3_nt: TGCGCCAGCAGTCAATCGGGAGGGATCTCCTACGAGCAGTACTTC
cdr3_aa: CASSQSGGISYEQYF
d_call: TRBD2
j_call: TRBJ2-7
clone_size: NA
v_call: TRBV23-1

cdr3_nt: TGCGCCAGCAGCCAGACGGGGACAGGAAATCAGCCCCAGCATTTT
cdr3_aa: CASSQTGTGNQPQHF
d_call: TRBD1
j_call: TRBJ1-5
clone_size: NA
v_call: TRBV4-1

cdr3_nt: TGTGCCAGCTCACTCGGGACTAGCGGGAGGGCATCAGATACGCAGTATTTT
cdr3_aa: CASSLGTSGRASDTQYF
d_call: TRBD2
j_call: TRBJ2-3
clone_size: NA
v_call: TRBV18

cdr3_nt: TGTGCCAGCAGTTTACAGGGTGTAGGCTATGGCTACACCTTC
cdr3_aa: CASSLQGVGYGYTF
d_call: NA
j_call: TRBJ1-2
clone_size: NA
v_call: TRBV6-6

cdr3_nt: TGTGCCAGCAGCCCAGGGGGGCCCGAGCAGTACTTC
cdr3_aa: CASSPGGPEQYF
d_call: NA
j_call: TRBJ2-7
clone_size: NA
v_call: TRBV11-2

cdr3_nt: TGCGCCAGCAGCCAAGATCTGCTAGCCGGGCGGACCCAGTACTTC
cdr3_aa: CASSQDLLAGRTQYF
d_call: NA
j_call: TRBJ2-5
clone_size: NA
v_call: TRBV4-3

cdr3_nt: TGCGCCAGCGGGACTCGGGCAACTGGGGCCAACGTCCTGACTTTC
cdr3_aa: CASGTRATGANVLTF
d_call: NA
j_call: TRBJ2-6
clone_size: NA
v_call: TRBV5-1

cdr3_nt: TGTGCCAGTAGGAAGGGACAGGGCTATGGCGAGCAGTACTTC
cdr3_aa: CASRKGQGYGEQYF
d_call: TRBD1
j_call: TRBJ2-7
clone_size: NA
v_call: TRBV19

cdr3_nt: TGTGCCAGCAGCGTCCGGTGGGTGGTAACCCCCGGGTATGGCTACACCTTC
cdr3_aa: CASSVRWVVTPGYGYTF
d_call: NA
j_call: TRBJ1-2
clone_size: NA
v_call: TRBV3-1/TRBV3-2

cdr3_nt: TGCGCCAGCGGTTTCGACAGGGACACTGAAGCTTTCTTT
cdr3_aa: CASGFDRDTEAFF
d_call: TRBD1
j_call: TRBJ1-1
clone_size: NA
v_call: TRBV5-1

cdr3_nt: TGCGCCAGCAGCTTGGCCGGGGGGAATAATGAAAAACTGTTTTTT
cdr3_aa: CASSLAGGNNEKLFF
d_call: NA
j_call: TRBJ1-4
clone_size: NA
v_call: TRBV5-1

cdr3_nt: TGTGCCAGCAGTGAAGCGGGTTTGACAGCTGCCAAGCAGTACTTC
cdr3_aa: CASSEAGLTAAKQYF
d_call: NA
j_call: TRBJ2-7
clone_size: NA
v_call: TRBV6-1

cdr3_nt: TGTGCCAGCAGTCCCACTTCCGGGACAGGACACGGCTACACCTTC
cdr3_aa: CASSPTSGTGHGYTF
d_call: TRBD1
j_call: TRBJ1-2
clone_size: NA
v_call: TRBV28